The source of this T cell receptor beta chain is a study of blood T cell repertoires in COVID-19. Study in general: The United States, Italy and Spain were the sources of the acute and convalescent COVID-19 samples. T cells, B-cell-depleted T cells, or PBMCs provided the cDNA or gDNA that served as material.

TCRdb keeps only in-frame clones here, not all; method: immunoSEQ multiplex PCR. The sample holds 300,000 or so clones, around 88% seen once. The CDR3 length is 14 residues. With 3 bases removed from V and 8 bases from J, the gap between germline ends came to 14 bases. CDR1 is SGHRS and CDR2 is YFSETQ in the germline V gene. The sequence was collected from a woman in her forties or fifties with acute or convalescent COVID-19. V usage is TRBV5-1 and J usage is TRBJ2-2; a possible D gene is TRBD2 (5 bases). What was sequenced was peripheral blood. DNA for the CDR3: TGCGCCAGCAGCTGGACCGAGAGGGAAGGGGAGCTGTTTTTT. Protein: CASSWTEREGELFF.